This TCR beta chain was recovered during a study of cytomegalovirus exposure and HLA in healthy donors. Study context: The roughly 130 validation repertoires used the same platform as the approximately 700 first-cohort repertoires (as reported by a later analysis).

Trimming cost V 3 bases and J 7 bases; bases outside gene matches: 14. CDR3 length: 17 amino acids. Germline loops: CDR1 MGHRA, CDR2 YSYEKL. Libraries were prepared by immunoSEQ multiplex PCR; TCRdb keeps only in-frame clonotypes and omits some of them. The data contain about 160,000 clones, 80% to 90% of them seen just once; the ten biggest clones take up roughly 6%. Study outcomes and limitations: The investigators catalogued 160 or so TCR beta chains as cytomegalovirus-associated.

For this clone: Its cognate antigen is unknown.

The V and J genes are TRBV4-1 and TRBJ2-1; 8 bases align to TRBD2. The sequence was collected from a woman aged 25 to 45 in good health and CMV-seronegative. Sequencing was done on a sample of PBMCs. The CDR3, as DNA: TGCGCCAGCAGCCATGTAAGAGCGGGAGCTCTTTGGAATGAGCAGTTCTTC. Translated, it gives CASSHVRAGALWNEQFF.